The 8 T cell receptor beta chains listed next were all sequenced from one sample in a study of T cell repertoires in cytomegalovirus infection. These receptors lack a known antigen. TCRdb itself ran the reads through MiXCR, one entry per CDR3 protein. The table records hundreds of thousands of distinct CDR3 sequences, about 33% of them present only once. The source material was cultured PBMCs, sampled from culture after CMV antigen stimulation. These receptors were collected from a human donor in good health (CMV status not recorded). Some clones in this sample may be carry-over from other donors' samples.

This clonotype was seen a handful of times. The chain links TRBV7-8 to TRBJ2-3, with 14 bases aligning to TRBD2. J lost 5 bases, V lost 4 bases, and 11 bases had no gene match. Germline-derived CDR1 and CDR2 are SGHVS and FQNEAQ. The CDR3 sequence is 18 residues long. The CDR3 DNA reads TGTGCCAGCAGCTCACCGGGACTAGCGGGAGAGCGTAGAGATACGCAGTATTTT. As protein: CASSSPGLAGERRDTQYF. Using reference TRBV7-8 and TRBJ2-3 for the parts outside the CDR3, the full variable domain is GAGVSQSPRYKVAKRGQDVALRCDPISGHVSLFWYQQALGQGPEFLTYFQNEAQLDKSGLPSDRFFAERPEGSVSTLKIQRTQQEDSAVYLCASSSPGLAGERRDTQYFGPGTRLTVL.

The chain uses TRBV6-1 and TRBJ1-2; 9 nucleotides line up with TRBD1. Germline CDR1 MNHNS, CDR2 SASEGT. The CDR3 is 18 amino acids. Losses at the gene ends were 5 bases for V and 0 bases for J; bases not matched to a gene: 13. The CDR3: CASSRYRTGALSNYGYTF. Here the CDR3 DNA reads TGTGCCAGCAGTCGGTATCGGACAGGGGCCCTTTCTAACTATGGCTACACCTTC.

This CDR3 reads CASSLSGGPGDTQYF. CDR3 bases: TGTGCCAGCAGCTTGTCGGGAGGGCCCGGAGATACGCAGTATTTT. This chain links TRBV7-7 with TRBJ2-3; 8 bases agree with TRBD2. Germline CDR1 and CDR2: SSHAT and FNYEAQ (reference sequence). Germline trimming cut 3 bases from V and 5 bases from J; bases unmatched to any gene: 7. This CDR3 region has 15 residues. Variable domain in full (rest from reference TRBV7-7 and TRBJ2-3): GAGVSQSPRYKVTKRGQDVTLRCDPISSHATLYWYQQALGQGPEFLTYFNYEAQPDKSGLPSDRFSAERPEGSISTLTIQRTEQRDSAMYRCASSLSGGPGDTQYFGPGTRLTVL.

This clonotype was detected a few times. V gene TRBV12-5 combines with J gene TRBJ1-5; possible D gene TRBD1, 6 bases. Between the trimmed V and J ends, which lost 1 base and 7 bases, there was a span of 11 bases. CDR1 is LGHNT, CDR2 FRNRAP, per germline. This CDR3 region has 14 residues. The CDR3 nucleotides are TGTGCTAGTGGTTTGGGGGGGCCGCAACAGCCCCAGCATTTT. Its translation: CASGLGGPQQPQHF.

This clonotype is medium-sized in the sample. The chain couples TRBV7-9 to TRBJ1-1; 9 nucleotides align to TRBD1. Germline CDR1 and CDR2: SEHNR and FQNEAQ (reference sequence). This CDR3 is 16 amino acids long. After removal of 2 bases from V and 5 bases from J, the junction contained 9 bases not matched to a gene. The CDR3: CASSLHDRGFRTEAFF. The DNA for the CDR3 is TGTGCCAGCAGCTTACATGACAGGGGGTTTCGGACTGAAGCTTTCTTT.

This clonotype was recorded at least ten times. The chain combines TRBV7-2 with TRBJ2-3; D call uncertain. Germline assignment: CDR1 SGHTA and CDR2 FQGNSA. Trimming took off 5 bases at V and 5 bases at J, with 11 bases between the two ends. The CDR3 covers 13 residues. DNA for the CDR3: TGTGCCAGCAGCCCCCGTCGGGTAGATACGCAGTATTTT. This encodes CASSPRRVDTQYF. Filled out from reference TRBV7-2 and TRBJ2-3, the complete variable domain reads GAGVSQSPSNKVTEKGKDVELRCDPISGHTALYWYRQSLGQGLEFLIYFQGNSAPDKSGLPSDRFSAERTGGSVSTLTIQRTQQEDSAVYLCASSPRRVDTQYFGPGTRLTVL.

The rearrangement uses TRBV7-3 and TRBJ1-1; 7 bases are a match to TRBD1. The CDR3 has 14 amino acids. V lost 5 bases to trimming and J lost 4 bases; unmatched junction nucleotides: 7. Germline CDR1 SGHTA, CDR2 FQGTGA. The chain's CDR3 is CASSPGQPLTEAFF. The CDR3 nucleotides are TGTGCCAGCAGCCCGGGACAGCCTCTCACTGAAGCTTTCTTT.

V and J are TRBV6-2 or TRBV6-3 and TRBJ1-1, with D unresolved. CDR3 length equals 15 residues. Looked up from germline, CDR1 is MNHEY and CDR2 is SVGEGT. The V and J ends lost 2 bases and 2 bases respectively, with 12 bases between them. Written as DNA, the CDR3 is TGTGCCAGCAGTTACCCCCTGGGGAGAAACACTGAAGCTTTCTTT. The encoded protein is CASSYPLGRNTEAFF.